This T cell receptor beta chain comes out of a study of CXCR3-negative and CXCR3-positive naive CD8 T cells (dated by TCRdb to between 2019 and 2020). The study in broad terms: In total, 110 million to 150 million TRB reads were obtained, corresponding to roughly 1.5 +/- 0.3 million reads per library. TRBV-TRBJ cluster analysis included naive subsets from five or six donors and memory cells from 3 donors. The diversity and physicochemical repertoire analyses included eleven to twelve donors pooled from two independent experiments. The investigation overall reported the following: Both naive subsets had comparably high repertoire diversity, while memory CD8+ T cells had much lower repertoire diversity. Compared with CXCR3-negative naive cells, CXCR3-positive naive cells had TRB CDR3s with higher hydrophobicity (lower Kidera factor 4), lower energy, and higher strength and volume indices. Because surface CD5, which is linked to self-reactivity in mice, was comparable between the naive subsets, TCR interaction strength was also inferred from TRB CDR3 physicochemical properties. Within the same donor, TRBV-TRBJ usage looked similar between naive CXCR3-negative and CXCR3-positive cells, but memory cells had distinct patterns. Freshly isolated PBMCs were used for most assays because CXCR3 expression went down partially after cryopreservation.

These reads were obtained on a NextSeq 550. The Human TCR Profiling Kit (MiLaboratory) was used to make UMI-labeled 5' RACE TRB cDNA libraries. cDNA synthesis used the entire amount of extracted RNA, and PCR amplification then used the entire amount of cDNA produced. Libraries were prepared in parallel with an identical number of PCR cycles. The authors processed their data as follows. MIGEC and MiXCR extracted about 54,000 +/- 9,700 unique UMI-labeled TRB cDNA molecules per library, requiring at least two reads per UMI. An average of approximately 40,000 +/- 10,000 functional in-frame TRB CDR3 nucleotide clonotypes without stop codons was found per library. After each sample was downsampled to 5000 UMI-labeled TRB molecules, VDJtools was used to calculate diversity metrics such as normalized Shannon-Wiener and Chao1. For the central five CDR3 residues, VDJtools calculated physicochemical properties weighted by clonotype size, namely interaction energy, strength, volume and Kidera factor 4. After TCRdb reprocessed the reads, each CDR3 protein sequence was kept as one row, without DNA. TCRdb's processing, not the authors' own work, is the source of the V and J calls. The sample table records 6,500 to 7,000 distinct CDR3 sequences. 1.2% of the sample rests with the top ten.

The germline V gene supplies CDR1 SQVTM and CDR2 ANQGSEA. The CDR3 covers 16 residues, taking in both the cysteine and the phenylalanine. Only the protein is available. Each CD8+ T cell subset was flow-sorted in triplicate, with over 250,000 cells per subset placed directly into RLT lysis buffer. To keep memory contaminants out, a stringent definition of naive CD8+ T cells was applied: CD45RO-CCR7+CD27+CD95-. Using standard density gradient centrifugation, peripheral blood mononuclear cells were isolated from buffy coats. A FACSAria III was used to flow-sort naive CXCR3-negative and CXCR3-positive CD8+ T cells. Total RNA was extracted from sorted cells using an RNeasy Mini Kit. For this clonotype: No antigen is known for it.

What was sequenced was naive CXCR3+ CD8+ T cells from blood. The sample's cell subset or site label is to be understood as: CD45RO-CCR7+CD27+CD95- naive CD8+ T cells expressing CXCR3 (TNR3+). The V and J genes are TRBV29-1 and TRBJ2-1. This receptor was identified in a human donor in good health. Some clones in this sample may be carry-over from other donors' samples. The CDR3 is CSVERRNPSFYNEQFF.